Sequencing of this T cell receptor (beta chain) was carried out in a study of CD8 T cells in Susac syndrome. Overall study results and limits: It was acknowledged in the study that the number of individuals who were included in its TCR sequencing and HLA analysis was relatively small.

With random hexamers, roughly 0.45 to 1 ug RNA was reverse transcribed. Coverage of TCR beta CDR3 amplification by immunoSEQ multiplex PCR extended to 54 Vbeta and 13 Jbeta. TCRdb independently ran MiXCR on the immunoSEQ multiplex PCR reads; one entry per CDR3 protein. The data contain around 56,000 distinct CDR3 sequences, approximately 94% of them singletons. As regards this clonotype: No antigen is known for it.

This CDR3 contains 16 residues. Trimming cost V 5 bases and J 2 bases, with 17 bases left between them. In germline, CDR1 is SGHTA, CDR2 FQGTGA. The authors sequenced TCR beta from blood CD8+ and CD4+ T cells. TEMRA cells were FACS-enriched and CD8+ and CD4+ T cells negatively isolated. The TCR originated in a human donor in good health. The genes are TRBV7-3 and TRBJ2-3, with a possible D match to TRBD1 (6 bases). The sequencing sample was made of CD8+ T cells from PBMCs. This CDR3 reads CASSPDAGVATDTQYF. DNA for the CDR3: TGTGCCAGCAGCCCCGACGCAGGGGTTGCCACAGATACGCAGTATTTT.